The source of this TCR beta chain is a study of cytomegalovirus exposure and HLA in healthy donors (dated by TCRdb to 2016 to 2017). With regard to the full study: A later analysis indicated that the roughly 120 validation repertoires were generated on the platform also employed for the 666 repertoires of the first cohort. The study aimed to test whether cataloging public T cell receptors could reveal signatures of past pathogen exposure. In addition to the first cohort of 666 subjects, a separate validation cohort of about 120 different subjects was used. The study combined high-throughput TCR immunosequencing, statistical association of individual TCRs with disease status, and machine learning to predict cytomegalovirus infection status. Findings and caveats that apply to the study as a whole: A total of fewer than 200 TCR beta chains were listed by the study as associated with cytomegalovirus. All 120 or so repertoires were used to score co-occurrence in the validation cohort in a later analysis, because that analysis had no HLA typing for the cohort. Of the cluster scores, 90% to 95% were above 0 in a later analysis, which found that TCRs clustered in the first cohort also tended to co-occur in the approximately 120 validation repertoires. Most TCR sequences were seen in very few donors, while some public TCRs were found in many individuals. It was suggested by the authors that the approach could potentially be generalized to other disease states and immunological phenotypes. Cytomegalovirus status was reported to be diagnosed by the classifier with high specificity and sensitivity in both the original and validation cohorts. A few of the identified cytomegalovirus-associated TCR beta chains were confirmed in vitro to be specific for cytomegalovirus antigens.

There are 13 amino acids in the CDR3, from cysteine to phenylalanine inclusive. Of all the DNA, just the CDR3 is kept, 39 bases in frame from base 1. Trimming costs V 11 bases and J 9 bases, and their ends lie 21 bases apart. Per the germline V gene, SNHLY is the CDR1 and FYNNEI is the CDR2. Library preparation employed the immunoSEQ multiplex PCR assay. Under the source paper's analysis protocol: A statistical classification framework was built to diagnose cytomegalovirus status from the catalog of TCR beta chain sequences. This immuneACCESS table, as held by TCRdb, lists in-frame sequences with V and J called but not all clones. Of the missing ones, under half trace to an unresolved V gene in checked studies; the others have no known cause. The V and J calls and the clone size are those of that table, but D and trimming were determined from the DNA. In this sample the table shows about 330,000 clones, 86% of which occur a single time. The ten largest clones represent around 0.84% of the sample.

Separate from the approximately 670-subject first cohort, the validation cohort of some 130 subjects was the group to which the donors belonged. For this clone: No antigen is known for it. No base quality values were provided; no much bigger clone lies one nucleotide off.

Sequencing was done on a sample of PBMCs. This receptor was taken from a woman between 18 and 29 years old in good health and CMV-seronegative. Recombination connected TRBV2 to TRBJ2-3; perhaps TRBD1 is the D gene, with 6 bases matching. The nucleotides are TGTGCCGGAAGGGGAGAGGTCACAGGGACGCAGTATTTT. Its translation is CAGRGEVTGTQYF.